This is a list of T cell receptor beta chains from one sample in a study of Tregs in tolerant kidney transplant recipients. The protocol was immunoSEQ multiplex PCR, while the TCRdb copy is restricted to in-frame clones and leaves out a portion. The sample has approximately 16,000 clones, 90% to 95% seen once. Input material: CD8+ T cells from blood. Receptors originate from a human donor in good health. The CDR3 runs from the conserved cysteine through the conserved F or W. A D gene is named only where the DNA matches it firmly. Clone size is stated in some rows and not others, as once, few, many or a class when expanded.

V	size	D	J	DNA	CDR3
TRBV10-3	-	-	TRBJ1-4	TGTGCCATCAGTCAGGGCCCAAATGAAAAACTGTTTTTT	CAISQGPNEKLFF
TRBV19	-	-	TRBJ2-7	TGTGCCAGTAGTATAGGTGGAGGCGCCCCCTACGAGCAGTACTTC	CASSIGGGAPYEQYF
TRBV19	once	-	TRBJ1-5	TGTGCCAGTACGCGGGGTATAGGCGAGCCCCAGCATTTT	CASTRGIGEPQHF
TRBV7-9	-	-	TRBJ2-3	TGTGCCAGCAGCACGACTGGGAATTTT	CASSTTGNF
TRBV6-5	-	-	TRBJ1-2	TGTGCCAGCAGTTACGAAGACACTGGTGGCTACACCTTC	CASSYEDTGGYTF
TRBV29-1	-	-	TRBJ1-1	TGCAGCGTTGAAAAGGTCAGGGGTACGAACACTGAAGCTTTCTTT	CSVEKVRGTNTEAFF
TRBV7-6	-	TRBD1	TRBJ2-2	TGTGCCAGCAGCCCCAGGACAGGGGCGGGCGGGGAGCTGTTTTTT	CASSPRTGAGGELFF
TRBV5-1	-	-	TRBJ2-5	TGCGCCAGCAGCTTATGGACAGACCAAGAGACCCAGTACTTC	CASSLWTDQETQYF
TRBV7-3	-	-	TRBJ2-2	TGTGCCAGCAGCTCGGGACGGCAAAACACCGGGGAGCTGTTTTTT	CASSSGRQNTGELFF
TRBV4-1	once	-	TRBJ2-5	TGCGCCAGCAGCCCGACCTCCTCTAGCTTTCAAGAGACCCAGTACTTC	CASSPTSSSFQETQYF
TRBV4-1	-	TRBD2	TRBJ2-1	TGCGCCAGCAGAGGTGGCGGGAGGGCCGTCAACAATGAGCAGTTCTTC	CASRGGGRAVNNEQFF
TRBV2	once	-	TRBJ2-5	TGTGCCAGCAGTTTTAGGGAGACCCAGTACTTC	CASSFRETQYF
TRBV7-2	-	-	TRBJ2-3	TGTGCCAGCAGCTTCGGCGGGACAGATACGCAGTATTTT	CASSFGGTDTQYF
TRBV6-5	once	-	TRBJ2-7	TGTGCCAGCAGTTACAGGAATCTCTACGAGCAGTACTTC	CASSYRNLYEQYF
TRBV6-4	once	TRBD1	TRBJ1-6	TGTGCCAGCAGCGCGGACAGGGAGAATTCACCCCTCCACTTT	CASSADRENSPLHF
TRBV5-4	-	TRBD1	TRBJ1-2	TGTGCCAGCAGCTTGGTCGGGACAGCTAACTATGGCTACACCTTC	CASSLVGTANYGYTF
TRBV4-3	large	TRBD2	TRBJ2-3	TGCGCCAGCAGCCAAGACCGACTAGCGGGCCTCACAGATACGCAGTATTTT	CASSQDRLAGLTDTQYF
TRBV4-3	-	-	TRBJ2-5	TGCGCCAGCAGCCAGGTACTAGGGCAAGAGACCCAGTACTTC	CASSQVLGQETQYF
TRBV28	-	-	TRBJ1-2	TGTGCCAGCAGTCTCTCAGGAGCCTATGGCTACACCTTC	CASSLSGAYGYTF
TRBV6-5	-	-	TRBJ1-4	TGTGCCAGCAGTTACTCAGGGAGTGAAAAACTGTTTTTT	CASSYSGSEKLFF
TRBV15	-	-	TRBJ1-2	TGTGCCACCAGCAGAGATGACAGGTTGGGATATGGCTACACCTTC	CATSRDDRLGYGYTF
TRBV2	few	TRBD1	TRBJ1-2	TGTGCCAGCACCGGACAGGGCTTGAGCTATGGCTACACCTTC	CASTGQGLSYGYTF
TRBV15	-	-	TRBJ1-1	TGTGCCACCAGCAGAGGTGTGCAGGGAGCGAACACTGAAGCTTTCTTT	CATSRGVQGANTEAFF
TRBV10-2	-	TRBD2	TRBJ2-1	TGCGCCAGCGCGGAGACGGGAGGGAGAAATGAGCAGTTCTTC	CASAETGGRNEQFF
TRBV5-5	large	-	TRBJ1-5	TGTGCCAGCAGCTTGGGGTTTAGCAATCAGCCCCAGCATTTT	CASSLGFSNQPQHF
TRBV30	-	-	TRBJ2-2	TGTGCCTGGAGTATGTTCGGACCCGGGGAGCTGTTTTTT	CAWSMFGPGELFF
TRBV19	-	TRBD1	TRBJ2-7	TGTGCCAGTAGAGTCCGGGACAGGGCCCACGAGCAGTACTTC	CASRVRDRAHEQYF
TRBV6-1	-	TRBD1	TRBJ2-7	TGTGCCAGCAGTGAAGGACCGACAGGGGGCCCGACATACTTCTCCTACGAGCAGTACTTC	CASSEGPTGGPTYFSYEQYF
TRBV7-2	-	TRBD1	TRBJ1-2	TGTGCCAGCAGCCCCTCGAGGGGGACAGGGCAGGACTATGGCTACACCTTC	CASSPSRGTGQDYGYTF
TRBV6-6	-	-	TRBJ2-1	TGTGCCAGCACGGGGGGCCCGGCAAATGAGCAGTTCTTC	CASTGGPANEQFF